These 5 T cell receptor beta chains originate from one sample sequenced in a study of cytomegalovirus exposure and HLA in healthy donors (TCRdb year 2017). The method was the immunoSEQ multiplex PCR assay. A mixture of 60 forward primers for TCR Vbeta segments and 13 reverse primers for TCR Jbeta segments was used in the multiplex PCR. The table comes from immuneACCESS by way of TCRdb, which keeps in-frame sequences with V and J called. Part of the clones is missing from these tables; in studies checked, under half for an unresolved V gene and the rest for unknown reasons. This sample lists some 130,000 clones; roughly three quarters were detected once. The ten biggest clones cover less than 4% of the sample. The sample taken for sequencing was PBMCs. The source is a man between 25 and 39 years old in good health and CMV-seronegative.

CDR3: CASSSTSGVSQPQHF. CDR3 DNA sequence: TGTGCCAGCAGCTCCACATCAGGGGTGAGTCAGCCCCAGCATTTT. This chain connects TRBV28 to TRBJ1-5, with a tentative D call TRBD1 (6 bases). V was pared by 6 bases and J by 6 bases, with 18 bases between. The CDR3 consists of 15 residues. Germline V gene data show CDR1 as MDHEN and CDR2 as SYDVKM.

This chain uses TRBV4-2 with TRBJ2-3, with D possibly being TRBD2 (5 bases). The V and J ends lost 0 bases and 2 bases respectively, with 15 bases between them. The V gene's germline CDR1 is LGHNA and CDR2 YNFKEQ. The CDR3 sequence is 17 residues long. The CDR3 coding sequence is TGTGCCAGCAGCCAAGATCAGTCCGGGGTTTACACAGATACGCAGTATTTT. This translates into CASSQDQSGVYTDTQYF.

The CDR3 coding sequence is TGTGCCAGCAGGTCACAGGGCGGCCGGGGGGCGCCCCAGCATTTT. This encodes CASRSQGGRGAPQHF. The gene calls are TRBV27 and TRBJ1-5; TRBD1 is a possible D gene (6 bases). The CDR3 is 15 amino acids. V dropped 6 bases and J dropped 9 bases, with 21 bases sitting between them. Germline CDR1 MNHEY, CDR2 SMNVEV (reference sequence).

This CDR3 reads CASSLEGGGNNEQFF. CDR3 coding DNA: TGTGCCAGCAGCTTAGAAGGGGGCGGAAACAATGAGCAGTTCTTC. The chain couples TRBV13 to TRBJ2-1, with 7 bases lining up with TRBD1. V shed 1 base, J shed 5 bases, and the junction held 5 bases outside the gene matches. The CDR3 is 15 residues long. CDR1 PRHDT and CDR2 FYEKMQ come from the germline V gene (reference sequence).

This chain links TRBV5-1 with TRBJ1-2; TRBD1 matches 8 bases. The germline V gene has CDR1 SGHRS and CDR2 YFSETQ. Losses at the gene ends were 4 bases for V and 4 bases for J; bases not matched to a gene: 3. The CDR3 loop spans 13 amino acids. The CDR3 reads CASSLDRVYGYTF. The CDR3 DNA sequence: TGCGCCAGCAGCCTGGACAGGGTCTATGGCTACACCTTC.